What follows are 18 T cell receptor beta chains derived from one specimen sequenced in a study of monozygotic twins with inflammatory bowel disease. TCRdb reanalyzed the 5' RACE reads and collapses them to one entry per CDR3 protein, without DNA. The repertoire table contains 90,000 to 110,000 distinct CDR3 sequences. The sequencing sample was made of blood. Every receptor here comes from a human donor with ulcerative colitis or Crohn's disease, or a healthy co-twin of an affected twin (not recorded which).

The rearrangement uses TRBV20-1 and TRBJ1-6. Germline V gives CDR1 DFQATT, CDR2 SNEGSKA (reference sequence). The CDR3 covers 16 residues. The CDR3 is CSARDEMRARNSPLHF.

CDR3 residues: CASSLEAVGEQYF. This chain joins TRBV5-1 and TRBJ2-7. Germline V lookup: CDR1 SGHRS, CDR2 YFSETQ. The CDR3 is 13 amino acids.

The chain combines TRBV5-6 with TRBJ2-1; the D gene TCRdb calls, TRBD2, cannot be checked with no DNA. Germline V gives CDR1 SGHDT, CDR2 YYEEEE. The CDR3 totals 15 residues. The CDR3 here is CASSLVTSGIDEQFF.

This chain links TRBV7-9 with TRBJ2-3; as DNA is missing, the TRBD2 call by TCRdb cannot be tested. The germline CDR1 and CDR2 sequences are SEHNR and FQNEAQ (reference sequence). The CDR3 has 15 residues. CDR3: CASSVGDYNTDTQYF.

This chain joins TRBV4-2 and TRBJ2-3. This CDR3 is 14 amino acids long. In germline, CDR1 is LGHNA, CDR2 YNFKEQ. The CDR3 reads CASSQDLGKNTQYF.

The chain carries TRBV11-2 and TRBJ2-1; TCRdb calls TRBD1, which cannot be checked without DNA. CDR3 size: 17 residues. The germline V gene has CDR1 SGHAT and CDR2 FQNNGV. The CDR3 spells CASRPFWTSSSYNEQFF.

J is TRBJ1-1 and V is TRBV27. Germline CDR1 reads MNHEY; CDR2 reads SMNVEV (reference sequence). The CDR3 runs to 15 residues. The CDR3: CASSPRRWEDTEAFF.

V gene TRBV7-9 combines with J gene TRBJ2-7; TCRdb's D gene call, TRBD1, goes unchecked for lack of DNA. This CDR3 comprises 15 residues. Germline V gene sequence: CDR1 SEHNR, CDR2 FQNEAQ (reference sequence). The CDR3 reads CASSFTDRPSYEQYF. The full variable domain, rest sourced from reference TRBV7-9 and TRBJ2-7, is DTGVSQNPRHKITKRGQNVTFRCDPISEHNRLYWYRQTLGQGPEFLTYFQNEAQLEKSRLLSDRFSAERPKGSFSTLEIQRTEQGDSAMYLCASSFTDRPSYEQYFGPGTRLTVT.

The genes are TRBV28 and TRBJ2-7. Germline V gene sequence: CDR1 MDHEN, CDR2 SYDVKM. This CDR3 has 15 amino acids. The CDR3 reads CASSLTWTIAYEQYF.

The chain carries TRBV7-3 and TRBJ2-7; checking the TCRdb D call of TRBD2 is not possible without DNA. Per the germline V gene, CDR1 is SGHTA and CDR2 is FQGTGA. The CDR3 extends over 14 amino acids. The CDR3 region is CASSYSGGAYEQYF.

This CDR3 reads CASSVSEGTYSNQPQHF. This chain connects TRBV19 to TRBJ1-5; TCRdb names TRBD1, which stays unverified in the absence of DNA. The germline gives CDR1 LNHDA, CDR2 SQIVND (reference sequence). The CDR3 contains 17 residues.

The rearrangement links TRBV20-1 to TRBJ2-1; the TCRdb call, TRBD2, lacks DNA for checking. Germline CDR1 is DFQATT and CDR2 is SNEGSKA (reference sequence). The CDR3 has 15 amino acids. The CDR3 reads CSAPQTSGISFEQFF.

The CDR3 region is CASSQDKGGETQYF. The V gene is TRBV3-1, the J gene TRBJ2-5; lacking DNA, the TRBD1 call made by TCRdb goes unchecked. This CDR3 is 14 amino acids long. Germline V CDR1 and CDR2: LGHDT, YNNKEL (reference sequence).

The genes are TRBV2 and TRBJ1-6. The CDR3 length is 15 residues. Germline V gives CDR1 SNHLY, CDR2 FYNNEI. The CDR3 reads CASSEGWGDNSPLHF. Combining the CDR3 with reference TRBV2 and TRBJ1-6 gives the whole variable domain EPEVTQTPSHQVTQMGQEVILRCVPISNHLYFYWYRQILGQKVEFLVSFYNNEISEKSEIFDDQFSVERPDGSNFTLKIRSTKLEDSAMYFCASSEGWGDNSPLHFGNGTRLTVT.

The chain combines TRBV5-1 with TRBJ2-1; with no DNA, the TCRdb D assignment of TRBD2 cannot be verified. There are 18 residues in the CDR3. The germline gives CDR1 SGHRS, CDR2 YFSETQ. CDR3 loop: CASSLGYTSGLAYNEQFF.

This chain connects TRBV11-1 to TRBJ1-5; no DNA is available, so the TRBD1 call from TCRdb remains unchecked. The CDR3 spans 18 residues. The germline gives CDR1 SGHAT, CDR2 FQDESV (reference sequence). CDR3 loop: CASSLGGPVTPSNQPQHF. The full variable domain, rest sourced from reference TRBV11-1 and TRBJ1-5, is EAEVAQSPRYKITEKSQAVAFWCDPISGHATLYWYRQILGQGPELLVQFQDESVVDDSQLPKDRFSAERLKGVDSTLKIQPAELGDSAMYLCASSLGGPVTPSNQPQHFGDGTRLSIL.

The V and J genes are TRBV20-1 and TRBJ2-1; TCRdb's D call, TRBD2, is unchecked because there is no DNA. The V gene's germline CDR1 is DFQATT and CDR2 SNEGSKA (reference sequence). The CDR3 runs to 13 residues. The CDR3 spells CSASGGAYNEQFF.

The rearrangement links TRBV15 to TRBJ2-1; checking the TCRdb D call of TRBD1 is not possible without DNA. CDR3 length: 15 residues. The germline V gene encodes CDR1 LNHNV and CDR2 YYDKDF (reference sequence). CDR3 protein: CATSRVGQFYNEQFF.